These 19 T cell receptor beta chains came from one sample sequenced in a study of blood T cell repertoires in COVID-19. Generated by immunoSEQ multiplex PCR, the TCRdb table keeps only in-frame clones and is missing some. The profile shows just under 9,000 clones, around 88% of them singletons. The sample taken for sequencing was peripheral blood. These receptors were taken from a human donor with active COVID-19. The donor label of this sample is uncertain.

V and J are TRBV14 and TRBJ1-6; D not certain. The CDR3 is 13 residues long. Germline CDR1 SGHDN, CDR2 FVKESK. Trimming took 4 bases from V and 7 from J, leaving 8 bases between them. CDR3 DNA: TGTGCCAGCAGCCTTCAGTGGAATTCACCCCTCCACTTT. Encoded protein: CASSLQWNSPLHF.

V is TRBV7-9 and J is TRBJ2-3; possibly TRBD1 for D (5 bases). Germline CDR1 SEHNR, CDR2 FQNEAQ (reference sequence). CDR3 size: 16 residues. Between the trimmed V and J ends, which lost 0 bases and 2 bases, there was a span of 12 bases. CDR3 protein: CASSLAFQGHTDTQYF. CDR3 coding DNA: TGTGCCAGCAGCTTAGCGTTCCAGGGCCACACAGATACGCAGTATTTT.

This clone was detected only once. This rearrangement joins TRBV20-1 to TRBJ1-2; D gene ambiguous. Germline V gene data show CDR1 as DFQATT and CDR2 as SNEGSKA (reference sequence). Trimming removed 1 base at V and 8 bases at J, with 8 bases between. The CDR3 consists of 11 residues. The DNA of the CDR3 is TGCAGTGCTAGAGCTTACAAAGGCTACACCTTC. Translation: CSARAYKGYTF.

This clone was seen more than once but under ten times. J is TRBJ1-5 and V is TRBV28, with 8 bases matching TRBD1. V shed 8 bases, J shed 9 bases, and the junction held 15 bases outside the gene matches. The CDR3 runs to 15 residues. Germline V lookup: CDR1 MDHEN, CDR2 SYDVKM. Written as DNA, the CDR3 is TGTGCCAGCGCAAACGACAGGGGAGAAGCACGGCCCCAGCATTTT. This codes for CASANDRGEARPQHF.

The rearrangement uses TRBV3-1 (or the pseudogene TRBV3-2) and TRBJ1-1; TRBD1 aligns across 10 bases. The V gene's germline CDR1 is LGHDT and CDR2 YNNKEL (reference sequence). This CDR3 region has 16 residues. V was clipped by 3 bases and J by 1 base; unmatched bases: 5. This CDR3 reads CASSQGQGIRNTEAFF. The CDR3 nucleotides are TGTGCCAGCAGCCAGGGACAGGGGATTAGGAACACTGAAGCTTTCTTT.

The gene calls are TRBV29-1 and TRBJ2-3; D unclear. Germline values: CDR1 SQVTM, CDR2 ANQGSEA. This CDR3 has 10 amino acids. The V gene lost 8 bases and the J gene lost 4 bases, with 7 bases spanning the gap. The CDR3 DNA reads TGCAGCCTTATTGCAGATACGCAGTATTTT. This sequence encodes CSLIADTQYF.

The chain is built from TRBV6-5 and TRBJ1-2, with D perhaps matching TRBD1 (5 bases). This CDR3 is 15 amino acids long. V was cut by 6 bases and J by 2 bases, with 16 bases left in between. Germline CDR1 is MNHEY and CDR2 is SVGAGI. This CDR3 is CASRSRQHYNYGYTF. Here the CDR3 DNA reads TGTGCCAGCAGATCTAGACAGCACTACAACTATGGCTACACCTTC.

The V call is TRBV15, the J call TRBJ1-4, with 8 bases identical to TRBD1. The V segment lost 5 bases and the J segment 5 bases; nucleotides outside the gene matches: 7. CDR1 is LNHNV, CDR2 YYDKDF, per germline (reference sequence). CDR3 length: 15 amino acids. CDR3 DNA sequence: TGTGCCACCAGCCCCGGACAGGGCTCAAATGAAAAACTGTTTTTT. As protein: CATSPGQGSNEKLFF. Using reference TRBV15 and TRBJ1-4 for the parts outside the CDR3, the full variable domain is DAMVIQNPRYQVTQFGKPVTLSCSQTLNHNVMYWYQQKSSQAPKLLFHYYDKDFNNEADTPDNFQSRRPNTSFCFLDIRSPGLGDTAMYLCATSPGQGSNEKLFFGSGTQLSVL.

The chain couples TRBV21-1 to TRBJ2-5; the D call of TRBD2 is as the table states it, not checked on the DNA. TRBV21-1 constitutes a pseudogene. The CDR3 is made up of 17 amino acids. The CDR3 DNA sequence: TGTGCCAGCAGCAAAGTCCCAAACCGACGGGACCAAGAGACCCAGTACTTC. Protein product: CASSKVPNRRDQETQYF.

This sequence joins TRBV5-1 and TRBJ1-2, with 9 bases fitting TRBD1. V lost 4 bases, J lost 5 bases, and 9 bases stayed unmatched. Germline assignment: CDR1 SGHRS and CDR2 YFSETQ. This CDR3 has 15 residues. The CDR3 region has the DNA TGCGCCAGCAGCCCAGGGACAGGGATAGAGTATGGCTACACCTTC. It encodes CASSPGTGIEYGYTF.

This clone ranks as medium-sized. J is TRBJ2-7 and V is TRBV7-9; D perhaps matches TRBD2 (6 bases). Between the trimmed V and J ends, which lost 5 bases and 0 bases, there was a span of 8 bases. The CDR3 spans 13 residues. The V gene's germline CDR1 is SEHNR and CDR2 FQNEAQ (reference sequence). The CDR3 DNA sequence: TGTGCCAGCAGCCCGGGGGTCTCCTACGAGCAGTACTTC. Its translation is CASSPGVSYEQYF.

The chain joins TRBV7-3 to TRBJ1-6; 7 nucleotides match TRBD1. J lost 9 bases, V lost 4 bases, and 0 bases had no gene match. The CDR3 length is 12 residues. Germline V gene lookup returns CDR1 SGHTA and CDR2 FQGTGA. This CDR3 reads CASSSGGSPLHF. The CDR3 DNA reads TGTGCCAGCAGCTCAGGGGGTTCACCCCTCCACTTT.

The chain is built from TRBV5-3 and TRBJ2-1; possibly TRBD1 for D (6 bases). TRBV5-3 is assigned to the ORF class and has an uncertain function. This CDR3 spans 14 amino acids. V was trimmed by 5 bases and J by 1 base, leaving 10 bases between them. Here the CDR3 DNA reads TGTGCCAGAAGACCGGACAGATCCTACAATGAGCAGTTCTTC. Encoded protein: CARRPDRSYNEQFF.

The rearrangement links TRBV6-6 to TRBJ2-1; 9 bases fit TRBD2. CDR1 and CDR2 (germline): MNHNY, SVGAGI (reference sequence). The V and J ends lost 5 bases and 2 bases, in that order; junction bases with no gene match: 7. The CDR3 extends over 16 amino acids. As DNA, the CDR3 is TGTGCCAGCAGTCCCCTTGGCGGGAGGGCCTACAATGAGCAGTTCTTC. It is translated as CASSPLGGRAYNEQFF.

This chain's CDR3 is CASRQDRAGNTIYF. The CDR3, as DNA: TGTGCCAGCAGACAAGACAGGGCTGGAAACACCATATATTTT. The V and J genes are TRBV6-1 and TRBJ1-3; 7 bases line up with TRBD1. Germline V gene data show CDR1 as MNHNS and CDR2 as SASEGT. The junction had 4 bases not matched to a gene; V was cut back by 6 bases and J by 2 bases. CDR3 length: 14 residues.

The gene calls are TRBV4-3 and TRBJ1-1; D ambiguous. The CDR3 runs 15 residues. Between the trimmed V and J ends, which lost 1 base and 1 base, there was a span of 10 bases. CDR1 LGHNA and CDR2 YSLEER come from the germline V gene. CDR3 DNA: TGCGCCAGCAGCCAAGCGGGGTCCGGGAACACTGAAGCTTTCTTT. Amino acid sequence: CASSQAGSGNTEAFF.

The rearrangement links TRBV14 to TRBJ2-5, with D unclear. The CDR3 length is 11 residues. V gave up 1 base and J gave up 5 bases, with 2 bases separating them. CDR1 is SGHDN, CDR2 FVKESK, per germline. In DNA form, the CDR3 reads TGTGCCAGCAGCCAAGCGGAGACCCAGTACTTC. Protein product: CASSQAETQYF. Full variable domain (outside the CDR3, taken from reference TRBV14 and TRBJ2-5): EAGVTQFPSHSVIEKGQTVTLRCDPISGHDNLYWYRRVMGKEIKFLLHFVKESKQDESGMPNNRFLAERTGGTYSTLKVQPAELEDSGVYFCASSQAETQYFGPGTRLLVL.

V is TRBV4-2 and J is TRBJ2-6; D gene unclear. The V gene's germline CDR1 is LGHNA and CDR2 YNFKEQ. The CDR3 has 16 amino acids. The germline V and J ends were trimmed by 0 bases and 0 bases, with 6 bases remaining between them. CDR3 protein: CASSQEADSGANVLTF. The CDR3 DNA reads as TGTGCCAGCAGCCAAGAGGCAGACTCTGGGGCCAACGTCCTGACTTTC.

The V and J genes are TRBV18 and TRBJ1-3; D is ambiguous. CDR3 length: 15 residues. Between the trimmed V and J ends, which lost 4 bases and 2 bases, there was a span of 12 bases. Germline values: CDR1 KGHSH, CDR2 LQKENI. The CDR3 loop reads CASSQIPRPGNTIYF. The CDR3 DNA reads TGTGCCAGCTCACAAATACCTAGACCTGGAAACACCATATATTTT.